Presented here are 21 T cell receptor beta chains from one specimen sequenced in a study of T-cell memory formation after mild COVID-19. TCRdb re-called the 5' RACE reads with MiXCR, one entry per CDR3 protein. This sample has 90,000 to 120,000 distinct CDR3 sequences; roughly 14% occur once, and the top ten carry around 43%. Material for sequencing was PBMCs or a T cell subset sorted from them (not recorded which). Source of these receptors: a man younger than 35 who had mild COVID-19 (a few samples of this study predate the infection). Cell type and time point are not known.

This clonotype has a handful of counts. At one boundary the junction diverges from the germline segment, which might be a read error. This rearrangement joins TRBV29-1 to TRBJ1-2, with D perhaps matching TRBD1 (6 bases). In germline, CDR1 is SQVTM, CDR2 ANQGSEA. The CDR3 spans 11 residues. The CDR3 sequence is CSVESRGREAF. The CDR3 nucleotides are TGCAGCGTTGAAAGCCGGGGGCGCGAGGCCTTC. The full variable domain, its missing parts supplied by reference TRBV29-1 and TRBJ1-2, is SAVISQKPSRDICQRGTSLTIQCQVDSQVTMMFWYRQQPGQSLTLIATANQGSEATYESGFVIDKFPISRPNLTFSTLTVSNMSPEDSSIYLCSVESRGREAFGSGTRLTVV.

This chain uses TRBV4-1 with TRBJ1-1, with D hard to call. V shed 5 bases and J shed 1 base, with 8 bases lying between them. The CDR3 has 13 residues. CDR1 is MGHRA, CDR2 YSYEKL, per germline. CDR3 in DNA: TGCGCCAGCAGCGGACGGGGGAACACTGAAGCTTTCTTT. It is translated as CASSGRGNTEAFF.

This rearrangement joins TRBV4-1 to TRBJ2-1; TRBD1 or TRBD2 may be the D gene (5 bases each). Germline V lookup: CDR1 MGHRA, CDR2 YSYEKL. CDR3 length: 16 residues. V dropped 3 bases and J dropped 4 bases, with 16 bases sitting between them. The CDR3, as DNA: TGCGCCAGCAGCCACGAACCCGGGACGGCTTACAATGAGCAGTTCTTC. Amino acids: CASSHEPGTAYNEQFF.

The chain employs TRBV20-1 and TRBJ2-4; D not resolved. The germline V and J ends were trimmed by 6 bases and 9 bases, with 18 bases remaining between them. There are 13 residues in the CDR3. CDR1 is DFQATT, CDR2 SNEGSKA, per germline (reference sequence). CDR3 sequence reads: CSARPLDAVIQYF. DNA of the CDR3: TGCAGTGCCCGCCCCCTGGACGCGGTCATTCAGTACTTC.

This clonotype was counted only a few times. The gene calls are TRBV7-9 and TRBJ1-1, with TRBD1 matching over 7 bases. Germline V lookup: CDR1 SEHNR, CDR2 FQNEAQ (reference sequence). The CDR3 is 14 amino acids. Trimming at V came to 2 bases and at J to 3 bases, leaving 3 bases not matched to a gene. The CDR3 DNA is TGTGCCAGCAGCTTAACAGGGGTCTACACTGAAGCTTTCTTT. Protein product: CASSLTGVYTEAFF.

This chain uses TRBV4-1 with TRBJ1-2, with no clear D. CDR3 length: 15 residues. V shed 1 base and J shed 0 bases, with 9 bases lying between them. Germline lookup yields CDR1 MGHRA and CDR2 YSYEKL. In nucleotides, the CDR3 is TGCGCCAGCAGCCAAGGGACGCCTACTAACTATGGCTACACCTTC. This encodes CASSQGTPTNYGYTF.

This clonotype has at least ten counts. The rearrangement joins TRBV4-2 to TRBJ2-3; D gene ambiguous. Trimming removed 4 bases from V and 0 bases from J, with 17 bases in between. The CDR3 covers 17 residues. CDR1 is LGHNA, CDR2 YNFKEQ, per germline. DNA of the CDR3: TGTGCCAGCAGCCGCCTTGCGGATGTGTTTAGCACAGATACGCAGTATTTT. Its protein product is CASSRLADVFSTDTQYF.

This chain uses TRBV7-2 with TRBJ2-7; no reliable D call. Trimming cost V 4 bases and J 0 bases, with 10 bases left between them. CDR3 size: 14 residues. Germline V gene data show CDR1 as SGHTA and CDR2 as FQGNSA. CDR3 protein: CASSSGPSSYEQYF. The CDR3 DNA reads as TGTGCCAGCAGCTCGGGTCCCAGCTCCTACGAGCAGTACTTC.

This clonotype was counted only a few times. The rearrangement joins TRBV7-9 to TRBJ2-7; 10 positions agree with TRBD1. Germline assignment: CDR1 SEHNR and CDR2 FQNEAQ (reference sequence). CDR3 length: 16 residues. V was clipped by 5 bases and J by 0 bases; unmatched bases: 7. CDR3 in amino acids: CASSPWTGGFSYEQYF. The DNA for the CDR3 is TGTGCCAGCAGCCCCTGGACAGGGGGTTTCTCCTACGAGCAGTACTTC.

This clonotype was seen only a few times. V and J are TRBV20-1 and TRBJ1-5; D might be TRBD1 (6 bases). CDR1 is DFQATT and CDR2 is SNEGSKA in the germline V gene (reference sequence). Trimming left V 3 bases short and J 4 bases short, with 16 bases between. The CDR3 runs 15 residues. The CDR3 sequence is CSARAPDRRNQPQHF. Here the CDR3 DNA reads TGCAGTGCTAGGGCACCCGACAGGAGGAATCAGCCCCAGCATTTT.

V is TRBV12-3 or TRBV12-4 and J is TRBJ1-4; tentatively, D is TRBD1 (5 bases). V shed 5 bases and J shed 8 bases, with 12 bases lying between them. The CDR3 is 13 amino acids. Written as DNA, the CDR3 is TGTGCCAGCAGTCGGGGGTCCGCGGAAAAACTGTTTTTT. This encodes CASSRGSAEKLFF.

This clonotype was found a few times. The chain combines TRBV4-1 with TRBJ1-1; tentative D call: TRBD1 (6 bases). V lost 4 bases, J lost 4 bases, and 13 bases lay in between. Germline CDR1 reads MGHRA; CDR2 reads YSYEKL. This CDR3 region has 14 residues. The CDR3 DNA sequence: TGCGCCAGCAGCCCCGGACAGTTGGTCACTGAAGCTTTCTTT. Protein product: CASSPGQLVTEAFF.

Only a few counts were recorded for this clonotype. The rearrangement joins TRBV5-1 to TRBJ2-1; 9 bases fit TRBD2. CDR1 and CDR2 (germline): SGHRS, YFSETQ. The CDR3 covers 16 residues. The trim removed 0 bases at V and 4 bases at J, leaving 5 bases unmatched. CDR3 region: CASSLGSRGGYNEQFF. The DNA for the CDR3 is TGCGCCAGCAGCTTGGGCTCGCGGGGGGGATACAATGAGCAGTTCTTC.

This chain uses TRBV29-1 with TRBJ1-4, with 9 bases aligning to TRBD1. Germline V CDR1 and CDR2: SQVTM, ANQGSEA. The CDR3 spans 14 residues. Germline trimming cut 7 bases from V and 7 bases from J; bases unmatched to any gene: 10. Here the CDR3 DNA reads TGCAGCGCAACCGCACAGGGGGCGAGTGAAAAACTGTTTTTT. Its protein is CSATAQGASEKLFF.

This clonotype was detected a few times. The genes are TRBV7-2 and TRBJ2-1, with 10 bases matching TRBD2. The J segment lost 6 bases and the V segment lost 5 bases, leaving 7 bases of the junction unmatched. The CDR3 extends over 15 amino acids. Germline assignment: CDR1 SGHTA and CDR2 FQGNSA. The CDR3 nucleotides are TGTGCCAGCAGCCTTCTAGCGGGGGCCCCCAATGAGCAGTTCTTC. It is translated as CASSLLAGAPNEQFF.

This clonotype was detected only a few times. The CDR3 DNA reads TGTGCCAGCAGCTTGGAGCTGCTCGTTAAAAGTACCGGGGAGCTGTTTTTT. Translation gives CASSLELLVKSTGELFF. The genes are TRBV5-5 and TRBJ2-2; D remains unclear. Trimming took off 0 bases at V and 5 bases at J, with 17 bases between the two ends. Germline assignment: CDR1 SGHKS and CDR2 YYEKEE (reference sequence). This CDR3 is built from 17 residues.

V and J are TRBV12-3 or TRBV12-4 and TRBJ2-3, with D uncertain. This CDR3 is built from 15 residues. V gave up 7 bases and J gave up 0 bases, with 14 bases separating them. The CDR3 sequence: CASTSMGYSTDTQYF. CDR3 in DNA: TGTGCCAGCACCTCGATGGGGTATAGCACAGATACGCAGTATTTT.

This clonotype was seen a handful of times. The rearrangement links TRBV7-3 to TRBJ2-1; 9 bases are a match to TRBD2. There are 19 residues in the CDR3. Germline lookup yields CDR1 SGHTA and CDR2 FQGTGA. J gave up 0 bases and V 2 bases, and 11 bases lay outside the gene matches. The CDR3 sequence: CASSLEGLAGASSYNEQFF. The CDR3 coding sequence is TGTGCCAGCAGCTTAGAAGGATTAGCGGGGGCGAGCTCCTACAATGAGCAGTTCTTC.

This chain uses TRBV29-1 with TRBJ2-7; 8 bases align to TRBD1. Germline CDR1 reads SQVTM; CDR2 reads ANQGSEA. After removal of 5 bases from V and 5 bases from J, the junction contained 2 bases not matched to a gene. The CDR3 loop spans 11 amino acids. CDR3 sequence (DNA): TGCAGCGTTACACAGGGGGACGAGCAGTACGTC. It translates to CSVTQGDEQYV.

The chain carries TRBV7-2 and TRBJ2-3; 10 bases agree with TRBD2. J was trimmed by 0 bases and V by 4 bases; bases with no gene match: 10. This CDR3 has 18 amino acids. Germline V CDR1 and CDR2: SGHTA, FQGNSA. In nucleotides, the CDR3 is TGTGCCAGCAGCTGGCCCTTAGCGGGGGGTAGGAGCACAGATACGCAGTATTTT. Translating it yields CASSWPLAGGRSTDTQYF. The whole variable domain, filled in from reference TRBV7-2 and TRBJ2-3, reads GAGVSQSPSNKVTEKGKDVELRCDPISGHTALYWYRQSLGQGLEFLIYFQGNSAPDKSGLPSDRFSAERTGGSVSTLTIQRTQQEDSAVYLCASSWPLAGGRSTDTQYFGPGTRLTVL.

This clonotype was counted between two and nine times. J is TRBJ2-7 and V is TRBV6-2 or TRBV6-3, with no clear D. CDR1 and CDR2 (germline): MNHEY, SVGEGT. Deletions cut 5 bases from V and 4 bases from J, with 9 bases between. The CDR3 spans 12 residues. The CDR3 region has the DNA TGTGCCAGCAGTAGCCAGATTTACGAGCAGTACGTC. Translated, it gives CASSSQIYEQYV.